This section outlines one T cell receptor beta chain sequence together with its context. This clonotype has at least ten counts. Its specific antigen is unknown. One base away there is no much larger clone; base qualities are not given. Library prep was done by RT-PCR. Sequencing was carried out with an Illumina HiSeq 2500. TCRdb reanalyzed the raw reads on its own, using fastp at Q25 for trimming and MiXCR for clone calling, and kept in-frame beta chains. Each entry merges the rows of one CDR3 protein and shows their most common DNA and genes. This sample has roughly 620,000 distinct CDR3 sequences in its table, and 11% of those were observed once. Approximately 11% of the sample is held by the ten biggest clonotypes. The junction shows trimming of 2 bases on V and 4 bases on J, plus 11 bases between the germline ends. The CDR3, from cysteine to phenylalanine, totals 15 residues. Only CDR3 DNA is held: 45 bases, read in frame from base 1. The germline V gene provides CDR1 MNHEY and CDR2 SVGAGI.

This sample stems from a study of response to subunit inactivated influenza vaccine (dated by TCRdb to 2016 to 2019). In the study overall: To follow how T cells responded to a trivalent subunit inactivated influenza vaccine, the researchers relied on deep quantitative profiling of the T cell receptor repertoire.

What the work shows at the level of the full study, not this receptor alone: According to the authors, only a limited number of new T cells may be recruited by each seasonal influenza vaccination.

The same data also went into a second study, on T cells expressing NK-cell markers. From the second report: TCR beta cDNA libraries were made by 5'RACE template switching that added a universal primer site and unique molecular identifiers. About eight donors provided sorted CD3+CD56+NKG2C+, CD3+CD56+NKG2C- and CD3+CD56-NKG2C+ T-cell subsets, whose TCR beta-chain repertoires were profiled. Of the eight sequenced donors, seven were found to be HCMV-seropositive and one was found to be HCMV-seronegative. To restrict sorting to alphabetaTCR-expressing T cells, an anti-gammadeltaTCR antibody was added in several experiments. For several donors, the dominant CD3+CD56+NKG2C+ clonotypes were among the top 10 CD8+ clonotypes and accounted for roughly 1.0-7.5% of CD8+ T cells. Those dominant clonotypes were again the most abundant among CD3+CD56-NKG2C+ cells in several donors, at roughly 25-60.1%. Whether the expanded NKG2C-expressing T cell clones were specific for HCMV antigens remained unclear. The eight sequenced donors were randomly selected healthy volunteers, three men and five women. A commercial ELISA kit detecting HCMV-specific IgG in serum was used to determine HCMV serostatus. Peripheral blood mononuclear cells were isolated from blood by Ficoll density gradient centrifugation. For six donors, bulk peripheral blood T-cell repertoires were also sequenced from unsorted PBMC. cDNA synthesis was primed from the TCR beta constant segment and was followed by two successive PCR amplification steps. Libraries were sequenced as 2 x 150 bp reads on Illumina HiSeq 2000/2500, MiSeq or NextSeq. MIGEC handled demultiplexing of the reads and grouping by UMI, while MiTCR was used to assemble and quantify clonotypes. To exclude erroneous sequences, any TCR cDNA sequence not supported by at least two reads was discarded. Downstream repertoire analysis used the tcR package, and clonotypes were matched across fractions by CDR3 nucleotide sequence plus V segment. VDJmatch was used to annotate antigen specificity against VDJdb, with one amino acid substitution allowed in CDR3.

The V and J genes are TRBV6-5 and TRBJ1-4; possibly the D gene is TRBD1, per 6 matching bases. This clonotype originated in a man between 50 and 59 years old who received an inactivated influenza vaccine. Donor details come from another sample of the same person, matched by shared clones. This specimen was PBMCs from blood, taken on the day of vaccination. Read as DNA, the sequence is TGTGCCAGCAGTTACGGACAGCCTATTAATGAAAAACTGTTTTTT. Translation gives CASSYGQPINEKLFF.